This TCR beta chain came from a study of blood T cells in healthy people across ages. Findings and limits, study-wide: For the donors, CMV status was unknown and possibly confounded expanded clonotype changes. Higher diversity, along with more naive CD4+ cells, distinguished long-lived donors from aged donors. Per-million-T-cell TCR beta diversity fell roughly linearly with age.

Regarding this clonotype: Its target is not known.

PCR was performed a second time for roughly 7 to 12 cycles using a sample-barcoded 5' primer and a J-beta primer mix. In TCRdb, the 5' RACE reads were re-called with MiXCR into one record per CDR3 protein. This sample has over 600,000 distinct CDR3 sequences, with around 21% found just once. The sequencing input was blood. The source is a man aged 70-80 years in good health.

This CDR3 reads CASSLTGWDTDTQYF. CDR3 in DNA: TGCGCCAGCAGTTTGACAGGGTGGGACACAGATACGCAGTATTTT. The chain combines TRBV5-1 with TRBJ2-3; 7 nucleotides align to TRBD1. This CDR3 has 15 residues. Germline lookup yields CDR1 SGHRS and CDR2 YFSETQ. V lost 5 bases, J lost 2 bases, and 8 bases stayed unmatched.